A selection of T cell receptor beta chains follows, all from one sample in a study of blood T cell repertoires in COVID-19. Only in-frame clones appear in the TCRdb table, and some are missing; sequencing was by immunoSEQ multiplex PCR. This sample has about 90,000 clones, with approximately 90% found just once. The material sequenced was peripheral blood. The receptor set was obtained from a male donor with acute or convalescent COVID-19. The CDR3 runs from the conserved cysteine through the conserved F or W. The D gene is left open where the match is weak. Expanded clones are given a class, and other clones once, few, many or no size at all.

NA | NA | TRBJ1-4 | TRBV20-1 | CSMEGNEKLFF | TGCAGCATGGAGGGGAATGAAAAACTGTTTTTT
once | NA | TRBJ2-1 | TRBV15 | CATSRNGVSEQFF | TGTGCCACCAGCAGAAACGGGGTTTCTGAGCAGTTCTTC
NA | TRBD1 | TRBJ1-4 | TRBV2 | CARRTGEDEKLFF | TGTGCCAGACGGACAGGGGAGGATGAAAAACTGTTTTTT
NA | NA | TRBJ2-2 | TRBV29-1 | CSATQGPSGTGELFF | TGCAGCGCAACCCAGGGTCCCTCAGGGACCGGGGAGCTGTTTTTT
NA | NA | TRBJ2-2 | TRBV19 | CASSPLQGNTGELFF | TGTGCCAGTAGCCCACTCCAGGGCAACACCGGGGAGCTGTTTTTT
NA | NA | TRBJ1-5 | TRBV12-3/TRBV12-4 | CASSFGRHQPQHF | TGTGCCAGCAGTTTCGGCAGGCATCAGCCCCAGCATTTT
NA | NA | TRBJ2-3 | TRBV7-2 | CASSLMPSDGGTQYF | TGTGCCAGCAGCTTAATGCCTAGCGACGGTGGGACGCAGTATTTT
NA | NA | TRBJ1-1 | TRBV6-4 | CASSDSNRNTEAFF | TGTGCCAGCAGTGACTCTAACAGGAACACTGAAGCTTTCTTT
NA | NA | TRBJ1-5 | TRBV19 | CASSLRSGSPPQHF | TGTGCCAGTAGTCTTAGATCGGGGTCTCCGCCCCAGCATTTT
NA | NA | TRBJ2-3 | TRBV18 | CASSEGRTSLTDTQYF | TGTGCCAGCTCCGAGGGTCGTACCTCCCTCACAGATACGCAGTATTTT
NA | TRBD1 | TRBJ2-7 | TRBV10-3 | CATRQGGIYEQYF | TGTGCCACCAGACAGGGTGGCATCTACGAGCAGTACTTC